The 7 T cell receptor beta chains presented below share a single source sample, sequenced in a study of shared clonotypes between healthy human individuals. TCRdb's copy holds only in-frame clones and misses some; the assay was immunoSEQ multiplex PCR. The sample records around 2,000,000 clones, less than 95% being singletons. CD45RO-negative CD8 cells positively selected for CCR7 made up the naive population, which excluded terminally differentiated effector memory CD45RA+ cells. Sequencing used naive CD8+ T cells sorted from blood. All receptors derive from a man aged 18 to 30 in good health.

The V gene is TRBV30, the J gene TRBJ2-7, with unresolved D. The CDR3 contains 13 residues. Trimming removed 0 bases from V and 2 bases from J, with 8 bases in between. Per the germline V gene, CDR1 is GTSNPN and CDR2 is SVGIG (reference sequence). The CDR3 is CAWSVDSPYEQYF. CDR3 sequence (DNA): TGTGCCTGGAGTGTAGACTCCCCCTACGAGCAGTACTTC.

This rearrangement joins TRBV5-5 to TRBJ1-1, with D possibly TRBD1 on 6 matching bases. This CDR3 comprises 14 residues. Germline values: CDR1 SGHKS, CDR2 YYEKEE (reference sequence). Deletions cut 1 base from V and 1 base from J, with 8 bases between. The CDR3 loop reads CASSLRGRNTEAFF. The CDR3 DNA follows: TGTGCCAGCAGCTTGCGGGGGCGGAACACTGAAGCTTTCTTT.

V is TRBV29-1 and J is TRBJ2-1; D gene uncertain. Germline CDR1 SQVTM, CDR2 ANQGSEA. This CDR3 is built from 12 residues. Trimming removed 0 bases from V and 9 bases from J, with 9 bases in between. This CDR3 is CSVEDDRPEQFF. For the CDR3, the DNA is TGCAGCGTTGAAGATGATAGGCCTGAGCAGTTCTTC.

The count of this clone is one. This rearrangement joins TRBV4-3 to TRBJ2-2; TRBD2 might be the D (5 bases). Trimming took 1 base from V and 11 from J, leaving 14 bases between them. CDR1 LGHNA and CDR2 YSLEER come from the germline V gene. CDR3 length: 14 amino acids. The CDR3 spells CASSQGRGPYELFF. Written as DNA, the CDR3 is TGCGCCAGCAGCCAAGGTCGGGGTCCGTATGAGCTGTTTTTT.

This chain joins TRBV6-5 and TRBJ2-5, with TRBD2 matching over 7 bases. Germline V gene sequence: CDR1 MNHEY, CDR2 SVGAGI. The CDR3 runs 14 residues. V shed 5 bases and J 1 base; nucleotides not matched to a gene: 4. The CDR3 sequence: CASSPAGPQETQYF. CDR3 nucleotide sequence: TGTGCCAGCAGTCCAGCGGGACCCCAAGAGACCCAGTACTTC.

CDR3 coding DNA: TGTGCCAGCACCGGGCCGGGACAGTATGGCTACACCTTC. It yields the protein CASTGPGQYGYTF. The V call is TRBV7-8, the J call TRBJ1-2; 7 bases are a match to TRBD1. The CDR3 covers 13 residues. V shed 7 bases, J shed 5 bases, and the junction held 7 bases outside the gene matches. Germline assignment: CDR1 SGHVS and CDR2 FQNEAQ.

The chain has TRBV29-1 and TRBJ2-7; D may be TRBD2 (5 bases). V was shortened by 6 bases and J by 0 bases, with 12 bases between the two germline ends. The germline V gene has CDR1 SQVTM and CDR2 ANQGSEA. This CDR3 contains 13 residues. The DNA for the CDR3 is TGCAGCGTGCGAAGCGGTAGCTCCTACGAGCAGTACTTC. It specifies CSVRSGSSYEQYF.